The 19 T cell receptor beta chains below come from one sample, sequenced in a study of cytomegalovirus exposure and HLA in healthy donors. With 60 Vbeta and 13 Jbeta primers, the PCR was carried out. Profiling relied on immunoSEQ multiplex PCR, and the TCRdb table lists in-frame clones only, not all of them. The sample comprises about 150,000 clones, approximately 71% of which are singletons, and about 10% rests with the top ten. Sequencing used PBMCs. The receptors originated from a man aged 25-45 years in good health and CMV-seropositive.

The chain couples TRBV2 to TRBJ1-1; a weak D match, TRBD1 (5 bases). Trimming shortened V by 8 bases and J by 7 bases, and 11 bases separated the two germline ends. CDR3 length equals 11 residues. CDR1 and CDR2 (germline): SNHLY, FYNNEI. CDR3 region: CASLQTVEAFF. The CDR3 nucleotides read TGTGCCAGCCTGCAGACAGTTGAAGCTTTCTTT.

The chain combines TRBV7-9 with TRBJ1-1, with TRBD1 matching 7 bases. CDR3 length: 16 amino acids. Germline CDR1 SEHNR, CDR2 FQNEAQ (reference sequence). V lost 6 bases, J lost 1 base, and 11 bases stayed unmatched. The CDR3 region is CASSWAEGAGNTEAFF. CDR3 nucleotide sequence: TGTGCCAGCAGTTGGGCTGAGGGGGCCGGGAACACTGAAGCTTTCTTT.

CDR3 coding DNA: TGTGCCAGCACCGAACAGGGTCTTGGAAACACCATATATTTT. Translating it yields CASTEQGLGNTIYF. This rearrangement joins TRBV6-6 to TRBJ1-3; a possible D gene is TRBD1 (6 bases). Deletions cut 7 bases from V and 3 bases from J, with 13 bases between. This CDR3 spans 14 amino acids. The germline gives CDR1 MNHNY, CDR2 SVGAGI (reference sequence).

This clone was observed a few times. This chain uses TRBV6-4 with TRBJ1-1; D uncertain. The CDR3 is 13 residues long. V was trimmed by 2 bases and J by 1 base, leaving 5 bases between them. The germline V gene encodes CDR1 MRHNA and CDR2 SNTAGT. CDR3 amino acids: CASSDNWNTEAFF. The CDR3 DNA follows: TGTGCCAGCAGTGACAACTGGAACACTGAAGCTTTCTTT.

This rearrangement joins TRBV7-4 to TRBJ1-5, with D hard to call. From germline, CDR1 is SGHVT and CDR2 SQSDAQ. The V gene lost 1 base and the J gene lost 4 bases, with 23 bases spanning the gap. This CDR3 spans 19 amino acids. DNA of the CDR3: TGTGCCAGCAGCTTAGAGAGCAGATCCCGGGGATTGCGGAATCAGCCCCAGCATTTT. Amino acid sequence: CASSLESRSRGLRNQPQHF.

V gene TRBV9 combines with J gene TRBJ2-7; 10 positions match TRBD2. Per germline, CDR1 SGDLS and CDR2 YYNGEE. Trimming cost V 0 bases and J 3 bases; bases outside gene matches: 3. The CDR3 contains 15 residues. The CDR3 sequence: CASSVGTSGIYEQYF. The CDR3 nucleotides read TGTGCCAGCAGCGTAGGGACTAGCGGAATCTACGAGCAGTACTTC. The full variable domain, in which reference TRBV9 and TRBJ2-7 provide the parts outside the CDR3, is DSGVTQTPKHLITATGQRVTLRCSPRSGDLSVYWYQQSLDQGLQFLIQYYNGEERAKGNILERFSAQQFPDLHSELNLSSLELGDSALYFCASSVGTSGIYEQYFGPGTRLTVT.

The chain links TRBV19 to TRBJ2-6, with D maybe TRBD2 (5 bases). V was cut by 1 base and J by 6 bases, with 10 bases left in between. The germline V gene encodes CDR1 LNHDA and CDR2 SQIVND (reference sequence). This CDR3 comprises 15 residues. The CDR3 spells CASSIAGGLANVLTF. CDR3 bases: TGTGCCAGTAGTATAGCCGGCGGGCTGGCCAACGTCCTGACTTTC. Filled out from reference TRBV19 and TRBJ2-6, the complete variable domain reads DGGITQSPKYLFRKEGQNVTLSCEQNLNHDAMYWYRQDPGQGLRLIYYSQIVNDFQKGDIAEGYSVSREKKESFPLTVTSAQKNPTAFYLCASSIAGGLANVLTFGAGSRLTVL.

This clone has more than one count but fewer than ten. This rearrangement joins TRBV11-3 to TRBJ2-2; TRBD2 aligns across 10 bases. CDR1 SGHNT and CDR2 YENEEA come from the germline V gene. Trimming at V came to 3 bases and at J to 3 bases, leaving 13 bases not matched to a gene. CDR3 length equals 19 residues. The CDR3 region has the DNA TGTGCCAGCAGCTTCCACCGCCGTCTAGCGGGAGTTCACACCGGGGAGCTGTTTTTT. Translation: CASSFHRRLAGVHTGELFF.

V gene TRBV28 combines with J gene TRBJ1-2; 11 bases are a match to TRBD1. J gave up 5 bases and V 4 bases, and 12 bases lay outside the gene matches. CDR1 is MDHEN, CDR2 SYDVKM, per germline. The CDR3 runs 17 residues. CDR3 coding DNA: TGTGCCAGCAGTTGGGTCCTCGTGGGACAGGGGGATTATGGCTACACCTTC. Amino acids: CASSWVLVGQGDYGYTF.

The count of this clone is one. For the CDR3, the DNA is TGTGCCAGCAGCTTGGGAGTGGTACTGGATACGCAGTATTTT. Protein: CASSLGVVLDTQYF. The J gene is TRBJ2-3, the V gene TRBV5-6; D is unclear. V was cut by 0 bases and J by 6 bases, with 11 bases left in between. CDR1 SGHDT and CDR2 YYEEEE come from the germline V gene. This CDR3 comprises 14 residues.

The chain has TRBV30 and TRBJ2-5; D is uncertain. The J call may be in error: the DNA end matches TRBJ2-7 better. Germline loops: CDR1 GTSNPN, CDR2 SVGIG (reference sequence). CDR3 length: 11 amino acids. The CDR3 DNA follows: TGTGCCTGGAAACAGACCTACGAGCAGTACTTC. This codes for CAWKQTYEQYF.

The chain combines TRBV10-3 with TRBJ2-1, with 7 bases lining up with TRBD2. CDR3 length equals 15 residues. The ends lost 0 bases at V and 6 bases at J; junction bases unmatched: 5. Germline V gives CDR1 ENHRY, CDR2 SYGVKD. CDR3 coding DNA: TGTGCCATCAGTGAGTCCCGTACTAGCGCCAATGAGCAGTTCTTC. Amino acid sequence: CAISESRTSANEQFF.

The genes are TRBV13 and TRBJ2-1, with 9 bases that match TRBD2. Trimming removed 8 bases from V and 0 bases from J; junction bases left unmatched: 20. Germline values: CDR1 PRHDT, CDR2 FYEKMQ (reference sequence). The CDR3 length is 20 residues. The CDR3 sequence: CASPKPWAGGPWSSYNEQFF. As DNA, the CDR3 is TGTGCCAGCCCTAAACCTTGGGCGGGAGGGCCTTGGAGCTCCTACAATGAGCAGTTCTTC.

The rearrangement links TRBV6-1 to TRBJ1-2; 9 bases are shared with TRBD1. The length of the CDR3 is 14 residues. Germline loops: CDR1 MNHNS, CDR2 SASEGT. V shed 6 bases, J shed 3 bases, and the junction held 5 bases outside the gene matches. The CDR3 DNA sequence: TGTGCCAGCAGGAACAGGGGGCGTTACTATGGCTACACCTTC. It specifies CASRNRGRYYGYTF.

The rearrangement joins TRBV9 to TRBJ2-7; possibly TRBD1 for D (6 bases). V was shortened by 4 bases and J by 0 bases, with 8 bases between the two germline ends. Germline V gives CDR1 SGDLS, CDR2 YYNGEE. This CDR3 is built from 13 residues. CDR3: CASSQGGSYEQYF. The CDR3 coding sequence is TGTGCCAGCAGCCAAGGGGGCTCCTACGAGCAGTACTTC.

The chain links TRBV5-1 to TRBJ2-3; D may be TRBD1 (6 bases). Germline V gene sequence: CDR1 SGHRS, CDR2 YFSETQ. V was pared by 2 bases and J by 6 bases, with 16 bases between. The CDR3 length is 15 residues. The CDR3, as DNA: TGCGCCAGCAGCTTCGGACAGCCAAGTGGGGATACGCAGTATTTT. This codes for CASSFGQPSGDTQYF.

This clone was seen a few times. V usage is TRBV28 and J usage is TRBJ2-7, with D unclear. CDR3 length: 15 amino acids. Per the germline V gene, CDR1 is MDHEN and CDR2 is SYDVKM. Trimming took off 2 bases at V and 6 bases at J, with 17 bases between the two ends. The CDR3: CASSLNRVGEGEQYF. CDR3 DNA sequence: TGTGCCAGCAGTTTAAACCGGGTGGGTGAAGGCGAGCAGTACTTC.

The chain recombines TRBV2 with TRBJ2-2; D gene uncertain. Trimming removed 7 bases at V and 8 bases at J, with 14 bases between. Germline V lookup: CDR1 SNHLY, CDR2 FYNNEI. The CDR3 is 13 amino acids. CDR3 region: CASIFQAGGELFF. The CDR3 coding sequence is TGTGCCAGCATCTTTCAGGCCGGAGGGGAGCTGTTTTTT.

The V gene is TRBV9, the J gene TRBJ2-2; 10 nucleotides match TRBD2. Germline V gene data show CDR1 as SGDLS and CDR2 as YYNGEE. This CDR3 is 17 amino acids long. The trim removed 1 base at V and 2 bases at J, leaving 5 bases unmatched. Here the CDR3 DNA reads TGTGCCAGCAGCGTATTTGAACTAGCGGGAAACACCGGGGAGCTGTTTTTT. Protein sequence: CASSVFELAGNTGELFF. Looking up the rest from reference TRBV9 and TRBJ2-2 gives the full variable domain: DSGVTQTPKHLITATGQRVTLRCSPRSGDLSVYWYQQSLDQGLQFLIQYYNGEERAKGNILERFSAQQFPDLHSELNLSSLELGDSALYFCASSVFELAGNTGELFFGEGSRLTVL.